This T cell receptor beta chain was recovered during a study of regulatory and conventional T cells in RAG deficiency. Study results and limitations: In Omenn syndrome, Treg and Tconv repertoires overlapped >85%.

In the case of this clone: Its antigen is currently unknown. A junction boundary mismatches the germline segment, possibly from a read error.

The protocol was immunoSEQ multiplex PCR, while the TCRdb copy is restricted to in-frame clones and leaves out a portion. The profile shows roughly 35,000 clones, about 89% of them singletons. Germline values: CDR1 LGHNA, CDR2 YNFKEQ. The CDR3 loop spans 15 amino acids. The same specimen was also included in a second study, on regulatory T cells. That paper states: Amplification used 52 TRBV primers and 13 TRBJ primers.

Sequencing used CD8+ T cells sorted from blood. This sequence originates from a human donor in good health. The chain links TRBV4-2 to TRBJ1-5; 7 positions match TRBD1. The CDR3 DNA is TGTGTCAGCAGCCAAGATTTAGGGGGCGGGCAGCCCCAGCATTTT. It codes for CVSSQDLGGGQPQHF.